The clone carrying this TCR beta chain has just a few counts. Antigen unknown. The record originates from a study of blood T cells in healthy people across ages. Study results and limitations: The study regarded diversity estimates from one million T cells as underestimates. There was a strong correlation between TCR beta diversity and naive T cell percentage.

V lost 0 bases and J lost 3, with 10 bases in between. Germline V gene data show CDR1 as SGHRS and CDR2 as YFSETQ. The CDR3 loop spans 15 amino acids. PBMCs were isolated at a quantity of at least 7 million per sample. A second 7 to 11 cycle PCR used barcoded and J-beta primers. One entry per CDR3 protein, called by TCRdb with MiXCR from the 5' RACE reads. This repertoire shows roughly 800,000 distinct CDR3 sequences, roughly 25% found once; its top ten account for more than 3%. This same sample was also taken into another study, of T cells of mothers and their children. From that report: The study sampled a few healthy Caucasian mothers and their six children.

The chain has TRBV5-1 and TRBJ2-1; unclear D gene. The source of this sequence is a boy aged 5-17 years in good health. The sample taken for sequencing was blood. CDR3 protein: CASSLVSTLYNEQFF. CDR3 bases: TGCGCCAGCAGCTTGGTCTCGACTCTCTACAATGAGCAGTTCTTC.